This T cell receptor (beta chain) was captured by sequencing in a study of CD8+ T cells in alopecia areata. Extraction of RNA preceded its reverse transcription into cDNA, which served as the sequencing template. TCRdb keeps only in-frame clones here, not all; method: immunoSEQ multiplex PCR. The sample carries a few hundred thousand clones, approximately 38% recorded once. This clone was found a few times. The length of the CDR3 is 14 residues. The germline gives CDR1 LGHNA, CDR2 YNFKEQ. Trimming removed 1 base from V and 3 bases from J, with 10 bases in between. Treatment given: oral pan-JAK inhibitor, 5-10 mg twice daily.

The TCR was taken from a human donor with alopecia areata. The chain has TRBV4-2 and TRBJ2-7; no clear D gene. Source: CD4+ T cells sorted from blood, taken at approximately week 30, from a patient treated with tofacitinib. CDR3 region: CASSQGFFDYEQYF. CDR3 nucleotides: TGTGCCAGCAGCCAAGGATTCTTCGACTACGAGCAGTACTTC.